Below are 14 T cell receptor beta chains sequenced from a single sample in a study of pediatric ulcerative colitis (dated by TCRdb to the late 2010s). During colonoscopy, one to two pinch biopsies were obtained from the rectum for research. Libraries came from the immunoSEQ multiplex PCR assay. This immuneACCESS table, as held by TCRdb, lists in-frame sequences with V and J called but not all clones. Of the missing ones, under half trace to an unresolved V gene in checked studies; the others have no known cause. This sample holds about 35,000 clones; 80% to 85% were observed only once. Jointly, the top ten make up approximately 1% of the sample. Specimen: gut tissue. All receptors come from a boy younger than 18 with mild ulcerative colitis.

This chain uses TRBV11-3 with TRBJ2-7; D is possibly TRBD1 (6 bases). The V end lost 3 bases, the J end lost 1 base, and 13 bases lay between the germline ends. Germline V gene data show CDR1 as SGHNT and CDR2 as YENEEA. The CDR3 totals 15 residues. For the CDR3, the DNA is TGTGCCAGCAGCTTTTACAACCAGGGGTCCTACGAGCAGTACTTC. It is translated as CASSFYNQGSYEQYF.

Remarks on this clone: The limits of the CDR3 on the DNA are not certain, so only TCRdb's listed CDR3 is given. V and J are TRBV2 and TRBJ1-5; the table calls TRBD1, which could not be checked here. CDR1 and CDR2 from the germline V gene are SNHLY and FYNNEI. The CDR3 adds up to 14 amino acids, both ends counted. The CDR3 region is CASILDREGQPQHF.

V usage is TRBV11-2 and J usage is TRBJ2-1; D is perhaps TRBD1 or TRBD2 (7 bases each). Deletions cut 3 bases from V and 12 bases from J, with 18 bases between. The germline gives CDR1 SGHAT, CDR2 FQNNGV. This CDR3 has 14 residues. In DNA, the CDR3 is TGTGCCAGCAGCTTGGGACAGACTAGCCCGGCGCAGTTCTTC. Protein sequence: CASSLGQTSPAQFF.

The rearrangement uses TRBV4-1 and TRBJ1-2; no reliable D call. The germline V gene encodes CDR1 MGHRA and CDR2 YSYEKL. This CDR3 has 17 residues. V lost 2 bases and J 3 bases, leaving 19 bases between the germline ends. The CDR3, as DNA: TGCGCCAGCAGCCAAAGTTCCAAGGGCGGGCCCCACTATGGCTACACCTTC. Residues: CASSQSSKGGPHYGYTF.

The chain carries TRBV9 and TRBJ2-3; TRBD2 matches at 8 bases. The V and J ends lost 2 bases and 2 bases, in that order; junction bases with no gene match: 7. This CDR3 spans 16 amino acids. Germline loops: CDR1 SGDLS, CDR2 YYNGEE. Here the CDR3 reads CASSVPGGGLTDTQYF. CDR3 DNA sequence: TGTGCCAGCAGCGTCCCCGGGGGGGGACTCACAGATACGCAGTATTTT.

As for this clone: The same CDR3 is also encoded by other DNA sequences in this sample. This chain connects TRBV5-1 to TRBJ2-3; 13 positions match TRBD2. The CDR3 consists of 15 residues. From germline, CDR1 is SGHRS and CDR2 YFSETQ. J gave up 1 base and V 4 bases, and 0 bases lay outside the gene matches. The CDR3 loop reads CASSGLAGGTDTQYF. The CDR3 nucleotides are TGCGCCAGCAGCGGACTAGCGGGGGGCACAGATACGCAGTATTTT.

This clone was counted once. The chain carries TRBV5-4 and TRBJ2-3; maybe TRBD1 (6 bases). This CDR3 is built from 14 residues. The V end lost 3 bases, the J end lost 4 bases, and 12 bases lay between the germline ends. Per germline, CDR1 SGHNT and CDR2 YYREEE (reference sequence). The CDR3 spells CASSSGDYADTQYF. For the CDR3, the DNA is TGTGCCAGCAGCTCAGGGGATTACGCAGATACGCAGTATTTT.

DNA of the CDR3: TGTGCCAGCAGCTTAGCCAGGACAGCAACTAATGAAAAACTGTTTTTT. This gives the protein CASSLARTATNEKLFF. The chain links TRBV7-9 to TRBJ1-4; D possibly corresponds to TRBD1 (6 bases). Looked up from germline, CDR1 is SEHNR and CDR2 is FQNEAQ (reference sequence). This CDR3 spans 16 amino acids. Trimming stripped 0 bases from V and 0 bases from J, with 8 bases between.

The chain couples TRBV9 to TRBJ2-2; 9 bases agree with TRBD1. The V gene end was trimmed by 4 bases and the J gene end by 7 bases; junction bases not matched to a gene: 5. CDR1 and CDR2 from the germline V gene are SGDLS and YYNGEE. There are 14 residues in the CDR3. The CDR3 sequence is CASSMGQGSGELFF. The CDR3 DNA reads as TGTGCCAGCAGCATGGGACAGGGAAGCGGGGAGCTGTTTTTT.

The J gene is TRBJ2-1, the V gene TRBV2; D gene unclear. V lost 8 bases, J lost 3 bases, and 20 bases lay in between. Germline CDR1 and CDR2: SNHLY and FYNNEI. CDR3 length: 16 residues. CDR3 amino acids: CASPTVVGLNYNEQFF. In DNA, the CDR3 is TGTGCCAGCCCTACCGTAGTCGGGCTAAACTACAATGAGCAGTTCTTC.

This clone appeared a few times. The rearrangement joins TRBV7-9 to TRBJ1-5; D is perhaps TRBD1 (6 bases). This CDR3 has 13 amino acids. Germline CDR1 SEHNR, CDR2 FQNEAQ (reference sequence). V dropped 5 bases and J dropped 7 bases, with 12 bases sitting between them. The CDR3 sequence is CASSEQGPQPQHF. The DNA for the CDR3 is TGTGCCAGCAGCGAACAGGGTCCCCAGCCCCAGCATTTT.

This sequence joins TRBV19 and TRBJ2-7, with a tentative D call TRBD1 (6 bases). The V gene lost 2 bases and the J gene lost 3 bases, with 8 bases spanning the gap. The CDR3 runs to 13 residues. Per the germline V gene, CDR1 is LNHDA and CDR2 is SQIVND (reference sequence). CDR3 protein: CASSIQGFYEQYF. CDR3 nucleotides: TGTGCCAGTAGTATACAGGGGTTCTACGAGCAGTACTTC.

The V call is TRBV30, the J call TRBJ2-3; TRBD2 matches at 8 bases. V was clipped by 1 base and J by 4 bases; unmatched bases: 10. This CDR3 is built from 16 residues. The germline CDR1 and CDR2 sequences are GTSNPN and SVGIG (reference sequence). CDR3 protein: CAWSESLAGGADTQYF. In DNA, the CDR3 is TGTGCCTGGAGTGAGTCTCTAGCGGGCGGCGCAGATACGCAGTATTTT.

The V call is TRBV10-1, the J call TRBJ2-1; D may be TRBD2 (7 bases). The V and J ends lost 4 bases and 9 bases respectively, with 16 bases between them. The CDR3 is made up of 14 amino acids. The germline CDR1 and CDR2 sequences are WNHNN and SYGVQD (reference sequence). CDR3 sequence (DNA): TGCGCCAGCAGTGGGGGGGGGCGCCCCGGTGAGCAGTTCTTC. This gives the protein CASSGGGRPGEQFF.